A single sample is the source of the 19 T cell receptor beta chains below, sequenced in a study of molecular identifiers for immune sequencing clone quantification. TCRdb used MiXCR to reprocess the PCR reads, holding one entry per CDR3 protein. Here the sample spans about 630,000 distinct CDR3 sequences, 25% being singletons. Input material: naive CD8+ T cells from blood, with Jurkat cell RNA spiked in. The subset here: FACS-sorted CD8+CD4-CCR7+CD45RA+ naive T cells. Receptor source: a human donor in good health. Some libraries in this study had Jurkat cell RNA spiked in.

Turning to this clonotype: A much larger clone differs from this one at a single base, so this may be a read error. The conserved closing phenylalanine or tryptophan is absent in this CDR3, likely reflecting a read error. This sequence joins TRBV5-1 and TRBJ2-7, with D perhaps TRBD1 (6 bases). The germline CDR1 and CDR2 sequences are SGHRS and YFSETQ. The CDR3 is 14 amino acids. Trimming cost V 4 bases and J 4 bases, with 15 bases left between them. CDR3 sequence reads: CASSPGDTGYEQYS. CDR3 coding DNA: TGCGCCAGCAGCCCAGGAGATACAGGGTACGAGCAGTACTCC.

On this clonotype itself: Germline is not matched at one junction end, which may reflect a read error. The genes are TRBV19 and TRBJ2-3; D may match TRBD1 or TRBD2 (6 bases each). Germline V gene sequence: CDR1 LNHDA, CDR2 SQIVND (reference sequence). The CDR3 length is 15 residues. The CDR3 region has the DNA TGTGCCAGTAGTTCGGGGGACACCAACACAGATTCGCAGTATTTT. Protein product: CASSSGDTNTDSQYF.

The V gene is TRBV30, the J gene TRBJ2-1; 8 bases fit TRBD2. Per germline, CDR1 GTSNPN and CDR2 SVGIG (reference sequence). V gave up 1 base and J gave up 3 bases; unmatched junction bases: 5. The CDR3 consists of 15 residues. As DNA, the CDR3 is TGTGCCTGGAGTGCCACGGGGGGGCTCTACAATGAGCAGTTCTTC. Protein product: CAWSATGGLYNEQFF.

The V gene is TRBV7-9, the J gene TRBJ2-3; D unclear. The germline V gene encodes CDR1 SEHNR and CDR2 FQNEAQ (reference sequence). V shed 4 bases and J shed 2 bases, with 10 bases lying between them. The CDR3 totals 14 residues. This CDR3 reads CASSSNDLTDTQYF. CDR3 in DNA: TGTGCCAGCAGCTCCAATGACCTCACAGATACGCAGTATTTT.

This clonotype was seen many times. CDR3 amino acids: CAWSTPEGGNEQYF. The CDR3 bases are TGTGCCTGGAGTACCCCCGAGGGGGGCAACGAGCAGTACTTC. The J gene is TRBJ2-7, the V gene TRBV30; either TRBD1 or TRBD2 may fit D (6 bases each). CDR1 is GTSNPN, CDR2 SVGIG, per germline (reference sequence). V lost 2 bases to trimming and J lost 5 bases, with 16 bases between them. CDR3 length: 14 amino acids.

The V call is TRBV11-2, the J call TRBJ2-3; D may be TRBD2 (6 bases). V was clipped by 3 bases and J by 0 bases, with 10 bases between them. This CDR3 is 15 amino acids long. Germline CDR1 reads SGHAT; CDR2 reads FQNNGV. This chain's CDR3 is CASSFGGVSTDTQYF. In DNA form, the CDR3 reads TGTGCCAGCAGCTTTGGCGGGGTAAGCACAGATACGCAGTATTTT.

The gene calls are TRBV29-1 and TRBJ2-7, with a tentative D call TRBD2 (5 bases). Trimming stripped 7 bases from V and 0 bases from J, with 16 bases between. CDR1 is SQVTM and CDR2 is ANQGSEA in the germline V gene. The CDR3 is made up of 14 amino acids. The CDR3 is CSAARVGGSYEQYF. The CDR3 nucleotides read TGCAGCGCTGCGAGGGTGGGCGGCTCCTACGAGCAGTACTTC.

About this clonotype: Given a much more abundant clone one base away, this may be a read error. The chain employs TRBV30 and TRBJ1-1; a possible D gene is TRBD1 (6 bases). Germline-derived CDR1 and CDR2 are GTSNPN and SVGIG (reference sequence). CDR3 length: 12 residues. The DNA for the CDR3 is TGTGCCTGGGGTGTAGGGACACTTGAAGCTTTCTTT. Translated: CAWGVGTLEAFF.

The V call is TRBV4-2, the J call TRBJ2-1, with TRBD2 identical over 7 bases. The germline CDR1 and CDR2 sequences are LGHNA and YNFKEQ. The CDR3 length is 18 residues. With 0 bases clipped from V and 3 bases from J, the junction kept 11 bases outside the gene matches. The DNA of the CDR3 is TGTGCCAGCAGCCAAGAAGACTGGGCGGGAGCCATCTACAATGAGCAGTTCTTC. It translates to CASSQEDWAGAIYNEQFF.

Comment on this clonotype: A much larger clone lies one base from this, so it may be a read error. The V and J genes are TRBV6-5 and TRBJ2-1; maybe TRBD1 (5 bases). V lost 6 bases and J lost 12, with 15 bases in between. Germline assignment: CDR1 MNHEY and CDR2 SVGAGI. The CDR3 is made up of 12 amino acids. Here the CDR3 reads CASSYTGRRQFF. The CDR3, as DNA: TGTGCCAGCAGCTATACAGGTCGGAGGCAGTTCTTC.

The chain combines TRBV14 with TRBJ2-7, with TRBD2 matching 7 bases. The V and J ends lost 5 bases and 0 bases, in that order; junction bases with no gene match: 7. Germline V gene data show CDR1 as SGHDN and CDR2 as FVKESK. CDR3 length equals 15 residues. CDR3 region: CASSALAGSSYEQYF. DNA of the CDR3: TGTGCCAGCAGCGCATTAGCGGGCAGCTCCTACGAGCAGTACTTC.

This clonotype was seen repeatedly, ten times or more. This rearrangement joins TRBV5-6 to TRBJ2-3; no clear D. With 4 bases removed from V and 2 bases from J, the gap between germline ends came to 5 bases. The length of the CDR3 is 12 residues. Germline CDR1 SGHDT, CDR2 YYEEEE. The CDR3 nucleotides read TGTGCCAGCAGCAGAGTCACAGATACGCAGTATTTT. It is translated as CASSRVTDTQYF.

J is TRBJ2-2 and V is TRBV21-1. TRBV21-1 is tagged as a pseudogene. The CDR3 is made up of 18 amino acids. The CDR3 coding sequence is TGTGCCAGCAGCAAAGTTCTCAAGAGGACGGCGAACACCGGGGAGCTGTTTTTT. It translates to CASSKVLKRTANTGELFF.

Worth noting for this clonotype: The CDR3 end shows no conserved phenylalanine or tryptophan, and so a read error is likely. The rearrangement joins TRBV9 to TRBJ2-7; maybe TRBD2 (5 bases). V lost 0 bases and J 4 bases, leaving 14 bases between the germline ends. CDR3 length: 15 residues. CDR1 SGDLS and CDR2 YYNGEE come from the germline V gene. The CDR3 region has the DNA TGTGCCAGCAGCGTAGTTCCAGGATCGGGGTACGAGCAGTACCTC. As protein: CASSVVPGSGYEQYL.

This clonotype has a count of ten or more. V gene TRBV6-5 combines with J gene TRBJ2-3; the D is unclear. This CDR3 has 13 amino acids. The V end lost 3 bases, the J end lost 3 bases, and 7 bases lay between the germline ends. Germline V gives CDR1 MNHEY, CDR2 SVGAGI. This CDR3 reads CASSYAGTDTQYF. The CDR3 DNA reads TGTGCCAGCAGTTATGCAGGAACAGATACGCAGTATTTT.

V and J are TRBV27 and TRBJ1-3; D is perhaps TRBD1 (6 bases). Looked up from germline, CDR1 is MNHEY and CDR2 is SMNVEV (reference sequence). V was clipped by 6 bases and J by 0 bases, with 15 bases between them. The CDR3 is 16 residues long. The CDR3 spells CASSTTGPSSGNTIYF. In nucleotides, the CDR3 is TGTGCCAGCAGCACCACAGGGCCAAGCTCTGGAAACACCATATATTTT.

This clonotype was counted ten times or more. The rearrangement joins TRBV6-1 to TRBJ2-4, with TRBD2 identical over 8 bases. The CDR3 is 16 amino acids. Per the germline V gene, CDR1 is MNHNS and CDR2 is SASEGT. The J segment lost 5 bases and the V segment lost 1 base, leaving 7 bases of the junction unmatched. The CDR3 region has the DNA TGTGCCAGCAGTGAAGAGGTCGGGGGGGCCCAAAACATTCAGTACTTC. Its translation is CASSEEVGGAQNIQYF.

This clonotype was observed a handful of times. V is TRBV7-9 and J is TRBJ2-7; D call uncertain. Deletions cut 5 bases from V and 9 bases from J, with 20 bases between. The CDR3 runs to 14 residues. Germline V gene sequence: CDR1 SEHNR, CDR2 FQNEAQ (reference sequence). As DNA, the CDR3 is TGTGCCAGCAGCCATTCATTGGACCTCGAAGGGCAGTACTTC. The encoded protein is CASSHSLDLEGQYF.

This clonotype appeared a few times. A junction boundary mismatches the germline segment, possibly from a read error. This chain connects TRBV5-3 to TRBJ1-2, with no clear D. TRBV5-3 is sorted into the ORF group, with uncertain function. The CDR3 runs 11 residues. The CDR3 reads CASSLATDYSF. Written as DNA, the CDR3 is TGTGCCAGCAGCTTGGCCACGGATTATTCCTTC.